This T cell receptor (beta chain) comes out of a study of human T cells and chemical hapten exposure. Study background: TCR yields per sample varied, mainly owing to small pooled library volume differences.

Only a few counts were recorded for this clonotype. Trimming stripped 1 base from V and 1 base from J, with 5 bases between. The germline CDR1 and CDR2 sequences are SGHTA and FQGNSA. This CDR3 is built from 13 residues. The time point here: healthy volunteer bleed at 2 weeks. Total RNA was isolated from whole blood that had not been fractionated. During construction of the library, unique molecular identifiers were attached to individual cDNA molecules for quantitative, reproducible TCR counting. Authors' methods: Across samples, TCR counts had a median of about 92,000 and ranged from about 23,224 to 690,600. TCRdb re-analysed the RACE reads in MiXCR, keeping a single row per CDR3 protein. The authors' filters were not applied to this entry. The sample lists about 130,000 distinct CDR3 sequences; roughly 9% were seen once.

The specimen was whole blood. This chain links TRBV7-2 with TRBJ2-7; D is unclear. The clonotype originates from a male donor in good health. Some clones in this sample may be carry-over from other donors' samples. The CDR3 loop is CASSLEMSYEQYF. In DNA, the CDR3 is TGTGCCAGCAGCTTAGAGATGTCCTACGAGCAGTACTTC.